This passage covers 32 T cell receptor beta chains from one sample sequenced in a study of OX40 agonist ivuxolimab in advanced cancers. Sequencing was performed with immunoSEQ multiplex PCR; in TCRdb, only in-frame clones are kept and a portion is missing. The profile shows 60,000 to 65,000 clones, around 90% of them singletons. This specimen consisted of CD4+ or CD8+ T cells sorted from blood, obtained in a trial of the OX40 agonist ivuxolimab. The receptors shown here come from an adult with an advanced solid tumor such as melanoma, head and neck, liver or kidney cancer.

The chain links TRBV29-1 to TRBJ2-1, with D perhaps being TRBD1 or TRBD2 (5 bases each). Germline CDR1 reads SQVTM; CDR2 reads ANQGSEA. This CDR3 has 15 amino acids. V was trimmed by 0 bases and J by 4 bases, leaving 13 bases between them. The chain's CDR3 is CSVEDQGRGYNEQFF. The CDR3 DNA reads TGCAGCGTTGAAGATCAGGGACGGGGATACAATGAGCAGTTCTTC.

This chain connects TRBV9 to TRBJ2-2; 14 bases line up with TRBD2. After removal of 0 bases from V and 3 bases from J, the junction contained 4 bases not matched to a gene. Germline V gives CDR1 SGDLS, CDR2 YYNGEE. CDR3 length: 18 residues. CDR3 in DNA: TGTGCCAGCAGCGTAGCAGGGACTAGCGGGAGCTACACCGGGGAGCTGTTTTTT. Its protein product is CASSVAGTSGSYTGELFF.

The chain links TRBV10-3 to TRBJ1-5, with D possibly being TRBD1 (6 bases). Germline CDR1 is ENHRY and CDR2 is SYGVKD. The CDR3 has 17 amino acids. Trimming removed 7 bases at V and 6 bases at J, with 25 bases between. The CDR3 region has the DNA TGTGCCATCACTGGGGAACAGGGATTAGGTTTTGGTCAGCCCCAGCATTTT. Amino acids: CAITGEQGLGFGQPQHF.

As DNA, the CDR3 is TGTGCCAGCCCGTCTAGCGCAAACTACGAGCAGTACTTC. Its translation: CASPSSANYEQYF. The chain combines TRBV21-1 with TRBJ2-7; the table calls TRBD2, which could not be checked here. TRBV21-1 is a recognized pseudogene. The CDR3 runs 13 residues.

The CDR3 DNA reads TGTGCCTGGAGCGAAAGCACAGATACGCAGTATTTT. Translated, it gives CAWSESTDTQYF. The chain couples TRBV30 to TRBJ2-3; D unresolved. The CDR3 runs 12 residues. V shed 3 bases and J shed 0 bases, with 4 bases lying between them. Germline CDR1 GTSNPN, CDR2 SVGIG (reference sequence).

The V gene is TRBV5-1, the J gene TRBJ2-7; D call uncertain. This CDR3 has 14 residues. Germline V gene lookup returns CDR1 SGHRS and CDR2 YFSETQ. Between the trimmed V and J ends, which lost 6 bases and 6 bases, there was a span of 19 bases. CDR3: CASTAGTSPLEQYF. The CDR3 DNA reads as TGCGCCAGCACCGCAGGCACCAGCCCTCTCGAGCAGTACTTC.

This clone was counted once. The genes are TRBV5-1 and TRBJ2-3; 7 nucleotides line up with TRBD1. Per the germline V gene, CDR1 is SGHRS and CDR2 is YFSETQ. V trimming: 5 bases; J trimming: 5 bases; junction bases outside the gene matches: 8. The CDR3 is made up of 14 amino acids. This CDR3 reads CASRPGGKKDTQYF. CDR3 sequence (DNA): TGCGCCAGCAGGCCAGGGGGAAAGAAAGATACGCAGTATTTT.

CDR3: CASRQAAYNEQFF. For the CDR3, the DNA is TGTGCCAGCAGACAGGCCGCCTACAATGAGCAGTTCTTC. The J gene is TRBJ2-1, the V gene TRBV27, with a tentative D call TRBD1 (5 bases). The CDR3 totals 13 residues. V lost 6 bases and J lost 2, with 8 bases in between. The germline CDR1 and CDR2 sequences are MNHEY and SMNVEV (reference sequence).

The chain recombines TRBV19 with TRBJ1-1; TRBD1 might be the D (5 bases). Between the trimmed V and J ends, which lost 1 base and 4 bases, there was a span of 10 bases. This CDR3 has 14 amino acids. CDR1 and CDR2 (germline): LNHDA, SQIVND (reference sequence). CDR3 sequence: CASSIGPGGTEAFF. The CDR3, as DNA: TGTGCCAGTAGTATAGGACCGGGGGGCACTGAAGCTTTCTTT.

The V gene is TRBV7-6, the J gene TRBJ2-1, with 10 bases aligning to TRBD1. The CDR3 runs 15 residues. J was trimmed by 8 bases and V by 4 bases; bases with no gene match: 8. Germline loops: CDR1 SGHVS, CDR2 FNYEAQ. CDR3 DNA: TGTGCCAGCAGCTCCTGGGGGACAGGGGCCGATGAGCAGTTCTTC. The encoded protein is CASSSWGTGADEQFF.

The chain joins TRBV6-5 to TRBJ2-1; D not resolved. This CDR3 comprises 12 residues. With 8 bases removed from V and 6 bases from J, the gap between germline ends came to 11 bases. Germline loops: CDR1 MNHEY, CDR2 SVGAGI. The CDR3 coding sequence is TGTGCCAGCGGATCTCAGCGCAATGAGCAGTTCTTC. Translation: CASGSQRNEQFF.

The chain employs TRBV7-8 and TRBJ1-1; tentative D call: TRBD1 (5 bases). V lost 1 base, J lost 0 bases, and 9 bases lay in between. Germline assignment: CDR1 SGHVS and CDR2 FQNEAQ. CDR3 length: 15 residues. The CDR3 is CASSLDRGMNTEAFF. CDR3 in DNA: TGTGCCAGCAGCTTAGATCGGGGGATGAACACTGAAGCTTTCTTT.

The V call is TRBV19, the J call TRBJ2-3; 11 positions agree with TRBD2. With V trimmed by 2 bases and J by 5 bases, 3 bases remained unmatched. Germline loops: CDR1 LNHDA, CDR2 SQIVND (reference sequence). The CDR3 runs to 15 residues. CDR3 in DNA: TGTGCCAGTAGTATACTAGCGGGAGGTGTAGATACGCAGTATTTT. This codes for CASSILAGGVDTQYF. Together with reference TRBV19 and TRBJ2-3, the CDR3 gives the full variable domain: DGGITQSPKYLFRKEGQNVTLSCEQNLNHDAMYWYRQDPGQGLRLIYYSQIVNDFQKGDIAEGYSVSREKKESFPLTVTSAQKNPTAFYLCASSILAGGVDTQYFGPGTRLTVL.

V and J are TRBV5-1 and TRBJ1-1; 7 bases match TRBD1. The CDR3 has 14 residues. Trimming cost V 4 bases and J 1 base; bases outside gene matches: 4. Germline-derived CDR1 and CDR2 are SGHRS and YFSETQ. CDR3 in DNA: TGCGCCAGCAGCCCGAGGACAGGGAACACTGAAGCTTTCTTT. This sequence encodes CASSPRTGNTEAFF.

The rearrangement joins TRBV30 to TRBJ1-4, with D unclear. There are 12 residues in the CDR3. Trimming stripped 0 bases from V and 6 bases from J, with 5 bases between. CDR1 is GTSNPN and CDR2 is SVGIG in the germline V gene (reference sequence). The CDR3 loop reads CAWSVTDEKLFF. CDR3 coding DNA: TGTGCCTGGAGTGTCACAGATGAAAAACTGTTTTTT.

This chain uses TRBV29-1 with TRBJ2-3; TRBD2 aligns across 8 bases. After removal of 7 bases from V and 2 bases from J, the junction contained 11 bases not matched to a gene. In germline, CDR1 is SQVTM, CDR2 ANQGSEA. The CDR3 length is 15 residues. Here the CDR3 reads CSELSGEGHTDTQYF. CDR3 in DNA: TGCAGCGAACTTAGCGGGGAGGGACACACAGATACGCAGTATTTT.

The V gene is TRBV4-1, the J gene TRBJ2-4; D is unresolved. V lost 4 bases, J lost 2 bases, and 15 bases lay in between. The CDR3 is 16 amino acids. CDR1 and CDR2 from the germline V gene are MGHRA and YSYEKL. The CDR3 sequence is CASSRIQAQTKNIQYF. DNA of the CDR3: TGCGCCAGCAGCCGAATCCAAGCTCAGACCAAAAACATTCAGTACTTC.

V gene TRBV11-2 combines with J gene TRBJ1-3, with D uncertain. The CDR3 runs to 14 residues. The V gene lost 3 bases and the J gene lost 3 bases, with 9 bases spanning the gap. CDR1 SGHAT and CDR2 FQNNGV come from the germline V gene. CDR3 residues: CASSFPRGGNTIYF. The CDR3 nucleotides read TGTGCCAGCAGCTTCCCCCGGGGTGGAAACACCATATATTTT.

The chain couples TRBV21-1 to TRBJ2-1; TRBD1 was called by the table and not checked on the DNA. TRBV21-1 is classified as a pseudogene. This CDR3 has 18 residues. The CDR3 is CASSKRLVGDRGHNEQFF. The DNA of the CDR3 is TGTGCCAGCAGCAAAAGGCTAGTGGGAGACAGGGGGCACAATGAGCAGTTCTTC.

The chain carries TRBV28 and TRBJ1-2; possibly TRBD1 for D (5 bases). Germline V CDR1 and CDR2: MDHEN, SYDVKM. V lost 7 bases and J 4 bases, leaving 16 bases between the germline ends. The CDR3 is 14 residues long. The CDR3 region has the DNA TGTGCCAGCACCCCGGGCCATACAGGCTATGGCTACACCTTC. Its protein product is CASTPGHTGYGYTF.

This rearrangement joins TRBV5-1 to TRBJ2-1; D unclear. Germline CDR1 and CDR2: SGHRS and YFSETQ. This CDR3 has 11 amino acids. The ends were cut back, 0 bases at V and 12 bases at J, with 7 bases in the middle. The CDR3 nucleotides are TGCGCCAGCAGCTTGGGGGCGGTGCAGTTCTTC. Amino acid sequence: CASSLGAVQFF.

V gene TRBV7-9 combines with J gene TRBJ1-2; no firm D call. V shed 1 base and J shed 8 bases, with 11 bases lying between them. Germline-derived CDR1 and CDR2 are SEHNR and FQNEAQ (reference sequence). The CDR3 extends over 13 amino acids. CDR3 amino acids: CASSLEGIAGYTF. CDR3 bases: TGTGCCAGCAGCTTAGAAGGAATTGCGGGCTACACCTTC.

The CDR3 DNA reads TGCGCCAGCAGCTATGAGGGGGTAGATGGCTACACCTTC. Amino acid sequence: CASSYEGVDGYTF. The rearrangement joins TRBV5-1 to TRBJ1-2; TRBD1 might be the D (6 bases). The CDR3 is made up of 13 amino acids. V was trimmed by 3 bases and J by 6 bases, leaving 12 bases between them. Germline assignment: CDR1 SGHRS and CDR2 YFSETQ.

V gene TRBV5-4 combines with J gene TRBJ2-3; D perhaps matches TRBD2 (6 bases). The CDR3 runs 18 residues. In germline, CDR1 is SGHNT, CDR2 YYREEE (reference sequence). V lost 0 bases, J lost 0 bases, and 17 bases lay in between. CDR3 sequence reads: CASSLGPYAGLSTDTQYF. CDR3 sequence (DNA): TGTGCCAGCAGCTTGGGTCCTTATGCGGGACTCAGCACAGATACGCAGTATTTT.

V gene TRBV12-5 combines with J gene TRBJ1-5; D gene unclear. Germline-derived CDR1 and CDR2 are LGHNT and FRNRAP. This CDR3 contains 12 residues. V gave up 4 bases and J gave up 6 bases, with 7 bases separating them. CDR3 protein: CASGSMGQPQHF. CDR3 nucleotides: TGTGCTAGTGGTTCGATGGGTCAGCCCCAGCATTTT. The full variable domain, completed using reference TRBV12-5 and TRBJ1-5, is DARVTQTPRHKVTEMGQEVTMRCQPILGHNTVFWYRQTMMQGLELLAYFRNRAPLDDSGMPKDRFSAEMPDATLATLKIQPSEPRDSAVYFCASGSMGQPQHFGDGTRLSIL.

The chain employs TRBV27 and TRBJ2-4; TRBD2 might be the D (6 bases). CDR1 and CDR2 (germline): MNHEY, SMNVEV (reference sequence). This CDR3 is built from 14 residues. Trimming pared 6 bases from V and 6 bases from J, leaving 15 bases between. The CDR3 here is CASSARGGVNIQYF. Written as DNA, the CDR3 is TGTGCCAGCAGCGCGCGGGGCGGTGTAAACATTCAGTACTTC.

The V and J genes are TRBV15 and TRBJ2-1, with unresolved D. Per the germline V gene, CDR1 is LNHNV and CDR2 is YYDKDF (reference sequence). There are 13 residues in the CDR3. The germline V and J ends were trimmed by 0 bases and 12 bases, with 12 bases remaining between them. The CDR3 here is CATSRDDRGWQFF. For the CDR3, the DNA is TGTGCCACCAGCAGAGACGACCGTGGTTGGCAGTTCTTC.

The chain couples TRBV6-6 to TRBJ1-2; tentatively, D is TRBD1 (6 bases). The CDR3 covers 14 residues. Germline V CDR1 and CDR2: MNHNY, SVGAGI (reference sequence). With 7 bases removed from V and 4 bases from J, the gap between germline ends came to 16 bases. Here the CDR3 reads CASTSNRDTYGYTF. CDR3 nucleotide sequence: TGTGCCAGCACTAGTAACCGGGACACCTATGGCTACACCTTC.

In nucleotides, the CDR3 is TGTGCCAGTAGTCTCGACACTGGCAATGAGCAGTTCTTC. Translating it yields CASSLDTGNEQFF. The rearrangement uses TRBV19 and TRBJ2-1; D is unresolved. The germline gives CDR1 LNHDA, CDR2 SQIVND (reference sequence). The germline V and J ends were trimmed by 5 bases and 6 bases, with 11 bases remaining between them. The CDR3 totals 13 residues.

The rearrangement uses TRBV19 and TRBJ2-1, with D possibly matching TRBD1 (6 bases). CDR1 is LNHDA, CDR2 SQIVND, per germline (reference sequence). The CDR3 loop spans 15 amino acids. Between the trimmed V and J ends, which lost 5 bases and 0 bases, there was a span of 11 bases. The CDR3 coding sequence is TGTGCCAGTAGTTTCGGACAGAGCTCCTACAATGAGCAGTTCTTC. Residues: CASSFGQSSYNEQFF.

V gene TRBV10-1 combines with J gene TRBJ2-7; D is unclear. Germline CDR1 is WNHNN and CDR2 is SYGVQD (reference sequence). V lost 2 bases to trimming and J lost 2 bases, with 7 bases between them. CDR3 length: 13 residues. The CDR3 bases are TGCGCCAGCAGTGAGGCCATCACCTACGAGCAGTACTTC. Protein: CASSEAITYEQYF.

This chain connects TRBV7-9 to TRBJ2-5, with TRBD1 identical over 8 bases. CDR1 and CDR2 from the germline V gene are SEHNR and FQNEAQ (reference sequence). The CDR3 spans 13 residues. The ends lost 5 bases at V and 5 bases at J; junction bases unmatched: 4. For the CDR3, the DNA is TGTGCCAGCAGCCGGGGACAGGCCGAGACCCAGTACTTC. Encoded protein: CASSRGQAETQYF.